These T cell receptor beta chains were read from a single sample in a study of shared clonotypes between healthy human individuals. Sequencing was performed with immunoSEQ multiplex PCR; in TCRdb, only in-frame clones are kept and a portion is missing. The profile shows about 2.4 million clones, approximately 94% of them singletons. The sequenced sample was naive CD4+ T cells sorted from blood. Receptors originate from a man aged 18 to 30 in good health. CDR3s include the opening cysteine and the closing phenylalanine or tryptophan. The D gene is left open where the match is weak. Clone sizes are given selectively: once, few, many, or a class where the clone is expanded.

size	V	J	D	DNA	CDR3
.	TRBV4-3	TRBJ2-1	TRBD1	TGCGCCAGCAGCCAAGTCGGACAGGGGGTCTACAATGAGCAGTTCTTC	CASSQVGQGVYNEQFF
.	TRBV29-1	TRBJ2-3	TRBD2	TGCAGCGTAAGCGGGAGGGTCTCAGATACGCAGTATTTT	CSVSGRVSDTQYF
.	TRBV7-9	TRBJ2-7	.	TGTGCCAGCAGCTTAGTCAGGGCCCTCTCCTACGAGCAGTACTTC	CASSLVRALSYEQYF
.	TRBV18	TRBJ1-1	.	TGTGCCAGCTCACTACAGGAGATTCCGAACACTGAAGCTTTCTTT	CASSLQEIPNTEAFF
.	TRBV7-9	TRBJ2-1	.	TGTGCCAGCAGCTTGGGGGGCTTTGAGCAGTTCTTC	CASSLGGFEQFF
.	TRBV19	TRBJ1-5	TRBD1	TGTGCCAGTAGTTTCCAAGACAGGGTACATCAGCCCCAGCATTTT	CASSFQDRVHQPQHF
.	TRBV18	TRBJ1-2	.	TGTGCCAGCTCCCAGGGTGCCTACTATGGCTACACCTTC	CASSQGAYYGYTF
.	TRBV15	TRBJ2-1	TRBD2	TGTGCCACCAGCGGAAAACCGGCGGGAGTTGTGGTTGGGCAGTTCTTC	CATSGKPAGVVVGQFF
once	TRBV18	TRBJ1-6	.	TGTGCCAGCTCACCACAGGGCTATAATTCACCCCTCCACTTT	CASSPQGYNSPLHF
once	TRBV9	TRBJ1-2	.	TGTGCCAGCAGCGTAGACGAGTATGGCTACACCTTC	CASSVDEYGYTF
.	TRBV30	TRBJ2-5	TRBD2	TGTGCCTGGAGTGCTATACTAGCGGGGGGGCAAGAGACCCAGTACTTC	CAWSAILAGGQETQYF
.	TRBV6-1	TRBJ2-2	TRBD1	TGTGCCAGCAGTGTTGACAGGGCCCTCACCGGGGAGCTGTTTTTT	CASSVDRALTGELFF
.	TRBV6-5	TRBJ1-1	.	TGTGCCAGCAGACAGGGCTCGGTAGCGACTGAAGCTTTCTTT	CASRQGSVATEAFF
.	TRBV30	TRBJ2-7	.	TGTGCCTGGAGTGTACTTGGTAACGAGCAGTACTTC	CAWSVLGNEQYF
.	TRBV23-1	TRBJ1-2	TRBD1	TGCGCCAGCAGTGTCGGGACAGCCGGCTATGGCTACACCTTC	CASSVGTAGYGYTF
.	TRBV5-6	TRBJ1-1	.	TGTGCCAGCAGCTCTCGCGGGGGGACTGAAGCTTTCTTT	CASSSRGGTEAFF
.	TRBV27	TRBJ1-2	TRBD1	TGTGCCAGCAGTTTCTCCGGGACAGGCTATGGCTACACCTTC	CASSFSGTGYGYTF
.	TRBV6-5	TRBJ2-7	.	TGTGCCAGCAGTTACTCGGGGGGCTCATACGAGCAGTACTTC	CASSYSGGSYEQYF
.	TRBV5-1	TRBJ2-1	TRBD2	TGCGCCAGCAGCTTGGCCTCTAGCGGGGGGGCCATCATGTGGAATGAGCAGTTCTTC	CASSLASSGGAIMWNEQFF
.	TRBV7-8	TRBJ1-5	.	TGTGCCAGCAGCCTTTGGGGCCAGACCAATCAGCCCCAGCATTTT	CASSLWGQTNQPQHF
.	TRBV10-3	TRBJ2-7	.	TGTGCCATCAGTGACCTTCCCTACGAGCAGTACTTC	CAISDLPYEQYF
.	TRBV10-3	TRBJ1-1	.	TGTGCCTCAGCTGGGGTGGGCACTGAAGCTTTCTTT	CASAGVGTEAFF
once	TRBV19	TRBJ2-4	TRBD2	TGTGCCAGTAGTATAGAAGGGACTACTCTAGCCAAAAACATTCAGTACTTC	CASSIEGTTLAKNIQYF
once	TRBV5-1	TRBJ1-4	.	TGCGCCAGCAGCTTGTGGTCAGGGAATGAAAAACTGTTTTTT	CASSLWSGNEKLFF
.	TRBV4-1	TRBJ1-1	TRBD1	TGCGCCAGCAGCCACCGACAGGGGTGGGGGGGCACTGAAGCTTTCTTT	CASSHRQGWGGTEAFF
.	TRBV18	TRBJ1-5	.	TGTGCCAGCTCACTTTATCTTTTGGGCAGTAGCGATCAGCCCCAGCATTTT	CASSLYLLGSSDQPQHF
.	TRBV6-1	TRBJ1-2	TRBD1	TGTGCCAGCAGTGACGAGGGGGCTGGCACCTTC	CASSDEGAGTF
.	TRBV6-1	TRBJ2-2	TRBD2	TGTGCCAGCAGTGCGACTAGCGGGGTTAACACCGGGGAGCTGTTTTTT	CASSATSGVNTGELFF
.	TRBV6-6	TRBJ1-2	.	TGTGCCAGCAGTTACGGACAGTCTAACTATGGCTACACCTTC	CASSYGQSNYGYTF
.	TRBV5-4	TRBJ2-3	.	TGTGCCAGCAGCTTGGACAGATACACAGATACGCAGTATTTT	CASSLDRYTDTQYF
.	TRBV7-9	TRBJ2-7	.	TGTGCCAGCAGCTTAGAAAGGGTCTCCTACGAGCAGTACTTC	CASSLERVSYEQYF
.	TRBV9	TRBJ1-6	.	TGTGCCAGCAGCGTATCACGGGATTCACCCCTCCACTTT	CASSVSRDSPLHF
.	TRBV12-2	TRBJ2-2	.	TGTGCAAGTCGCTTAGCGTGGTCGGAGCGGGGGGCCGGGGAAACGAACACCGGGGAGCTGTTTTTT	CASRLAWSERGAGETNTGELFF
.	TRBV21-1	TRBJ1-2	.	TGTGCCAGCAGCAAAGACCGCGGGACCTTCCCACAGTTCTATGGCTACACCTTC	CASSKDRGTFPQFYGYTF
.	TRBV5-1	TRBJ2-5	.	TGCGCCAGCAGCCTCGGGGGGACACAAGAGACCCAGTACTTC	CASSLGGTQETQYF
.	TRBV21-1	TRBJ1-4	.	TGTGCCAGCAGCACGTCGGACAGGGGGCTTGAAAAACTGTTTTTT	CASSTSDRGLEKLFF
once	TRBV29-1	TRBJ1-4	TRBD1	TGCAGCGTTGCGTCAGGGGGTGAAAAACTGTTTTTT	CSVASGGEKLFF
.	TRBV15	TRBJ2-3	.	TGTGCCACCAGGGGCATGGATACGCAGTATTTT	CATRGMDTQYF
.	TRBV9	TRBJ1-4	.	TGTGCCAGCAGCGTAGGAGGGGAGAGCCGTGGTTATGAAAAACTGTTTTTT	CASSVGGESRGYEKLFF
.	TRBV5-1	TRBJ2-5	.	TGCGCCAGCAGCTTTGGAGGCAGCGAAAGACAAGAGACCCAGTACTTC	CASSFGGSERQETQYF
once	TRBV27	TRBJ1-6	.	TGTGCCAGCTCGGGAGGGTGGACCTATAATTCACCCCTCCACTTT	CASSGGWTYNSPLHF
.	TRBV5-4	TRBJ2-5	.	TGTGCCAGCGGTGACCAGGGGAAGGGCCAAGAGACCCAGTACTTC	CASGDQGKGQETQYF
.	TRBV12-5	TRBJ1-1	.	TGTGCTAGTGGTCCTCCGGTCCAGACTTTCTTT	CASGPPVQTFF
.	TRBV6-5	TRBJ1-5	.	TGTGCCAGCAGTTTTGCAGCCGGCCAGCCCCAGCATTTT	CASSFAAGQPQHF
.	TRBV19	TRBJ1-6	TRBD1	TGTGCCAGTAGTCCAGGACAGGGGCTTTCAACTTCACCCCTCCACTTT	CASSPGQGLSTSPLHF
.	TRBV5-4	TRBJ1-5	.	TGTGCCAGCAGCTTGGGTGGGGGCCAACAGCCCCAGCATTTT	CASSLGGGQQPQHF
.	TRBV19	TRBJ2-7	.	TGTGCCAGTAGTATAGGCCACTCCTACGAGCAGTACTTC	CASSIGHSYEQYF
.	TRBV11-3	TRBJ2-5	.	TGTGCCAGCAGCACAGGTGCAGATCAAGAGACCCAGTACTTC	CASSTGADQETQYF